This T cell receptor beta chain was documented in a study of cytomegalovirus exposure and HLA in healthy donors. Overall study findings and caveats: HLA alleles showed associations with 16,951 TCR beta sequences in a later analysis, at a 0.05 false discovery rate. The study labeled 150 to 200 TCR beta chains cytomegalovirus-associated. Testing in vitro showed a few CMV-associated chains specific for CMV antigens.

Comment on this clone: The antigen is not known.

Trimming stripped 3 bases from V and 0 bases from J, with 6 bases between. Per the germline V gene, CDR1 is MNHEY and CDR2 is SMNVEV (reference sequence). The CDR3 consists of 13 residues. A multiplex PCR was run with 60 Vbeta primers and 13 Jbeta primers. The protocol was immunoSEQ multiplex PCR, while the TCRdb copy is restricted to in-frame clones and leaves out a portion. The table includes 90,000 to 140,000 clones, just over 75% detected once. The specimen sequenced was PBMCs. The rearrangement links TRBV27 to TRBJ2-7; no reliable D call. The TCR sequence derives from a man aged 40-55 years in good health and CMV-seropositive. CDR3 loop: CASSFASSYEQYF. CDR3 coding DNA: TGTGCCAGCAGTTTTGCCAGCTCCTACGAGCAGTACTTC.